The 17 T cell receptor beta chains given below trace back to one sample, sequenced in a study of blood T cell repertoires in COVID-19 (dated by TCRdb to the early 2020s). Receptor amplification or capture employed the immunoSEQ multiplex PCR assay. This is the immuneACCESS table as TCRdb keeps it, with only in-frame sequences that have V and J called. A part of the clones is gone; compared with another copy, unresolved V genes explain less than half, and the rest is unexplained. For this sample the table gives hundreds of thousands of clones, of which around nine tenths were detected only once. The ten largest clones represent under 2.5% of the sample. Sequenced material: PBMCs or T cells enriched from blood (not recorded which). The origin of the receptors is a woman in her late teens or twenties with acute COVID-19.

V gene TRBV27 combines with J gene TRBJ2-3, with 7 bases fitting TRBD2. Unmatched junction bases numbered 11, after V lost 10 bases and J lost 1 base. The CDR3 sequence is 15 residues long. CDR1 and CDR2 (germline): MNHEY, SMNVEV (reference sequence). CDR3 nucleotide sequence: TGTGCCACCGCCTTGACTAGCCGACGCACAGATACGCAGTATTTT. Amino acid sequence: CATALTSRRTDTQYF.

This rearrangement joins TRBV28 to TRBJ1-5; no firm D call. CDR1 and CDR2 from the germline V gene are MDHEN and SYDVKM. V was pared by 3 bases and J by 2 bases, with 8 bases between. The CDR3 has 14 amino acids. In nucleotides, the CDR3 is TGTGCCAGCAGTTTCGGGTCGGGCAATCAGCCCCAGCATTTT. Amino acid sequence: CASSFGSGNQPQHF.

This chain connects TRBV5-1 to TRBJ1-2; TRBD1 matches 11 bases. With V trimmed by 4 bases and J by 6 bases, 5 bases remained unmatched. The CDR3 spans 14 residues. The V gene's germline CDR1 is SGHRS and CDR2 YFSETQ. As DNA, the CDR3 is TGCGCCAGCAGCCTGGACAGGGGGCGGGATGGCTACACCTTC. Encoded protein: CASSLDRGRDGYTF.

The V call is TRBV5-1, the J call TRBJ2-7; 7 bases line up with TRBD1. Germline assignment: CDR1 SGHRS and CDR2 YFSETQ. V lost 0 bases and J lost 7; bases outside the gene matches: 7. CDR3 size: 14 residues. The CDR3 reads CASSLVGGPGEQYF. The CDR3 DNA follows: TGCGCCAGCAGCTTGGTAGGGGGCCCGGGGGAGCAGTACTTC.

There are a few counts of this clone. The V and J genes are TRBV6-1 and TRBJ1-6; maybe TRBD1 (5 bases). The V gene lost 3 bases and the J gene lost 9 bases, with 9 bases spanning the gap. The CDR3 is 13 amino acids. Germline CDR1 reads MNHNS; CDR2 reads SASEGT. This CDR3 is CASSDREPSPLHF. CDR3 in DNA: TGTGCCAGCAGTGACAGGGAACCTTCACCCCTCCACTTT.

This clone has a handful of counts. In the same sample, other DNA sequences code for this CDR3. V gene TRBV7-9 combines with J gene TRBJ2-7; D is perhaps TRBD2 (5 bases). Germline V gene sequence: CDR1 SEHNR, CDR2 FQNEAQ (reference sequence). The CDR3 has 13 residues. V was cut by 6 bases and J by 1 base, with 10 bases left in between. The CDR3 nucleotides are TGTGCCAGCAGTTCGGGATCTTCCTACGAGCAGTACTTC. Translating it yields CASSSGSSYEQYF.

V gene TRBV12-3 or TRBV12-4 combines with J gene TRBJ1-5; no clear D. The ends were cut back, 7 bases at V and 5 bases at J, with 12 bases in the middle. The CDR3 loop spans 13 amino acids. The CDR3 here is CASMATGDQPQHF. CDR3 bases: TGTGCCAGCATGGCGACCGGAGATCAGCCCCAGCATTTT.

This chain uses TRBV18 with TRBJ1-3; TRBD1 matches at 7 bases. J was trimmed by 1 base and V by 1 base; bases with no gene match: 13. Germline-derived CDR1 and CDR2 are KGHSH and LQKENI. This CDR3 is built from 19 residues. CDR3 DNA sequence: TGTGCCAGCTCACCACAGACAGGGAGTTTGATGAAGTCTGGAAACACCATATATTTT. It encodes CASSPQTGSLMKSGNTIYF.

This rearrangement joins TRBV6-2 or TRBV6-3 to TRBJ2-7, with D possibly TRBD1 on 6 matching bases. V lost 2 bases, J lost 5 bases, and 16 bases lay in between. The germline gives CDR1 MNHEY, CDR2 SVGEGT. CDR3 length equals 15 residues. The CDR3 sequence: CASSYTEGRTDEQYF. In DNA, the CDR3 is TGTGCCAGCAGTTACACCGAGGGGCGGACAGACGAGCAGTACTTC.

The genes are TRBV19 and TRBJ1-5; D ambiguous. The V gene lost 1 base and the J gene lost 6 bases, with 10 bases spanning the gap. This CDR3 region has 14 residues. Germline assignment: CDR1 LNHDA and CDR2 SQIVND (reference sequence). The DNA of the CDR3 is TGTGCCAGTAGTATAGGACAATCGACTCAGCCCCAGCATTTT. It yields the protein CASSIGQSTQPQHF.

The chain employs TRBV20-1 and TRBJ2-7; D is unclear. The V and J ends lost 5 bases and 0 bases respectively, with 2 bases between them. CDR1 DFQATT and CDR2 SNEGSKA come from the germline V gene (reference sequence). This CDR3 comprises 10 residues. DNA for the CDR3: TGCAGTGCTCACTCCTACGAGCAGTACTTC. Translating it yields CSAHSYEQYF.

As regards this clone: Distinct nucleotide sequences in the sample also encode this CDR3. The chain joins TRBV5-4 to TRBJ2-7, with TRBD1 matching over 7 bases. The V segment lost 1 base and the J segment 0 bases; nucleotides outside the gene matches: 1. Per germline, CDR1 SGHNT and CDR2 YYREEE (reference sequence). There are 14 residues in the CDR3. The CDR3 is CASSLRGRSYEQYF. The CDR3 nucleotides are TGTGCCAGCAGCTTGAGGGGGCGCTCCTACGAGCAGTACTTC.

V is TRBV27 and J is TRBJ2-7; TRBD2 might be the D (6 bases). The CDR3 is 15 residues long. CDR1 and CDR2 (germline): MNHEY, SMNVEV (reference sequence). V lost 5 bases to trimming and J lost 4 bases, with 18 bases between them. CDR3 in amino acids: CASSLSFLALYEQYF. In DNA, the CDR3 is TGTGCCAGCAGTCTCTCTTTCCTAGCGCTATACGAGCAGTACTTC.

CDR3 in amino acids: CASSLTGGNQPQHF. DNA for the CDR3: TGTGCCAGCAGCTTAACAGGGGGCAATCAGCCCCAGCATTTT. The V and J genes are TRBV11-2 and TRBJ1-5; 7 nucleotides line up with TRBD1. The germline V gene has CDR1 SGHAT and CDR2 FQNNGV. J was trimmed by 2 bases and V by 2 bases; bases with no gene match: 0. The CDR3 sequence is 14 residues long.

The rearrangement joins TRBV4-1 to TRBJ2-7, with 11 bases identical to TRBD1. CDR1 and CDR2 (germline): MGHRA, YSYEKL. This CDR3 contains 14 residues. V trimming: 3 bases; J trimming: 6 bases; junction bases outside the gene matches: 4. The CDR3 is CASSQWTGGAEQYF. The CDR3 bases are TGCGCCAGCAGCCAGTGGACAGGGGGCGCCGAGCAGTACTTC.

This chain uses TRBV6-6 with TRBJ2-7; 9 nucleotides line up with TRBD1. The CDR3 runs to 14 residues. The V gene's germline CDR1 is MNHNY and CDR2 SVGAGI (reference sequence). The V segment lost 6 bases and the J segment 7 bases; nucleotides outside the gene matches: 10. The CDR3 DNA reads as TGTGCCAGCAGCCAACCGGGACAGGGAAGAGAGCAGTACTTC. Amino acid sequence: CASSQPGQGREQYF.

The genes are TRBV9 and TRBJ1-2; D is unclear. Per germline, CDR1 SGDLS and CDR2 YYNGEE. V lost 1 base and J lost 2, with 6 bases in between. CDR3 length: 13 amino acids. The CDR3 nucleotides read TGTGCCAGCAGCGTACTCTTAAACTATGGCTACACCTTC. Encoded protein: CASSVLLNYGYTF.